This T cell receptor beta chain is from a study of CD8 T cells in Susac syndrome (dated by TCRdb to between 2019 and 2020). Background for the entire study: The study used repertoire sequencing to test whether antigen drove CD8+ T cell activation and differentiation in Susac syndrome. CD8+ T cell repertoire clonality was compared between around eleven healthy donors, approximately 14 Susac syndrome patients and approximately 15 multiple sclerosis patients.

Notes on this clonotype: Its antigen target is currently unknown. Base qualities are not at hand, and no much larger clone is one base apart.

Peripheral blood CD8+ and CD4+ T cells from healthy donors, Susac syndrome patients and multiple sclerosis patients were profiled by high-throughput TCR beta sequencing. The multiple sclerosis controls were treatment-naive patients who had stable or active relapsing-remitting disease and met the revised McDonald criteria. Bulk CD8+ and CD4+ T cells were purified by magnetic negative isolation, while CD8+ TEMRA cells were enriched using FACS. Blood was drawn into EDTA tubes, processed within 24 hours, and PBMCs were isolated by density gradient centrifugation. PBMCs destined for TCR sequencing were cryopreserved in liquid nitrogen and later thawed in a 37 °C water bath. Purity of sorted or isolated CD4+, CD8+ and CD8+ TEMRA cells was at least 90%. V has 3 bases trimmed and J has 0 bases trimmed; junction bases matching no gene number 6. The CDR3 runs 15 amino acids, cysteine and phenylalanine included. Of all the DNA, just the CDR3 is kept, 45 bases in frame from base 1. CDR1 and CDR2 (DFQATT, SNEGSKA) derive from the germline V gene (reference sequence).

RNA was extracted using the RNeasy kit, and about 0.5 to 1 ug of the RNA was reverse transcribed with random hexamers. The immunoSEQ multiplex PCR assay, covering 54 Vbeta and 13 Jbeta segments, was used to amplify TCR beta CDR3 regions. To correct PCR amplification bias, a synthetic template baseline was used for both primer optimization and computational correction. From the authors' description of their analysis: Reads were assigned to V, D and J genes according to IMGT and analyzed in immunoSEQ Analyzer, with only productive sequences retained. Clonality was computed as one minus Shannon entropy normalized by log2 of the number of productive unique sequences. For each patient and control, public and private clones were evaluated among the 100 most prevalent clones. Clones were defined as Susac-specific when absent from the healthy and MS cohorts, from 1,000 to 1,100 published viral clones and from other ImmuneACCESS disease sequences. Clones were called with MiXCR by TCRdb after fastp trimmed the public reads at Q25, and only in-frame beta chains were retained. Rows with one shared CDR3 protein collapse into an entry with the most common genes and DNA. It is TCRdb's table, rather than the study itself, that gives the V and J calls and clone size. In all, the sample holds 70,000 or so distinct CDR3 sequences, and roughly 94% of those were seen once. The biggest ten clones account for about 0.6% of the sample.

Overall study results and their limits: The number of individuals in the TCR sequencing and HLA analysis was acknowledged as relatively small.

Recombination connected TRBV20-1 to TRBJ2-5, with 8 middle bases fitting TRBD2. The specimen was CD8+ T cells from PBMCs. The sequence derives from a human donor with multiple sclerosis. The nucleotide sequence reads TGCAGTGCTAGGGGTAGCGGGGACCACCAAGAGACCCAGTACTTC. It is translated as CSARGSGDHQETQYF.